This T cell receptor (beta chain) stems from a study of CD8+ T cells in alopecia areata. Study details: Treatment ran 6 to 18 months, with 6 months of follow-up afterward. Study-wide results and limits: In scalp and blood, many expanded lesional clones persisted during tofacitinib.

The CDR3 is made up of 14 amino acids. Germline lookup yields CDR1 MNHNS and CDR2 SASEGT. V dropped 8 bases and J dropped 3 bases, with 17 bases sitting between them. The treatment here: oral pan-JAK inhibitor, 5-10 mg twice daily. Collection of lesional scalp punch biopsies and peripheral blood was performed in alopecia areata patients. PBMCs, the starting material, were the source of sorted CD4+ and CD8+ T cells. RNA, once extracted, was reverse transcribed into cDNA for use as the sequencing template. The assay was immunoSEQ multiplex PCR, and TCRdb's table has in-frame clones only and misses some. The table records 80,000 or so clones, roughly 70% of them present only once. This clone was observed a handful of times. Its specificity is unknown.

This TCR came from a human donor with alopecia areata. Sequences were derived from CD8+ T cells sorted from blood, sampled at week 24, from a patient treated with tofacitinib. The V and J genes are TRBV6-1 and TRBJ2-7; D possibly corresponds to TRBD2 (6 bases). The CDR3, as DNA: TGTGCCAGCGAAGACAGAAGACTAGTCTACGAGCAGTACTTC. It yields the protein CASEDRRLVYEQYF.